The sequence of this T cell receptor (beta chain) was determined in a study of human T cells and chemical hapten exposure. As for the study in general: Per-sample TCR yields varied mainly from small pooled library volume differences. Findings of the study overall: DPC sensitization produced no change in TCRs with frequency above 1 in 1000.

In its sample, this clonotype was seen a few times. Its antigen is not known. TCRdb processed the 5' RACE reads anew with MiXCR; each CDR3 protein has one entry. In the table there are 100,000 to 120,000 distinct CDR3 sequences, approximately 19% of which are singletons. Someone pulled total RNA out of unfractionated whole blood. The source of this sequence is a human donor in good health.

The CDR3 DNA follows: TGTGCCAGTAGGAGCGTGGATACGCAGTATTTT. Encoded protein: CASRSVDTQYF. V is TRBV28 and J is TRBJ2-3; D not certain. CDR3 length: 11 amino acids. V was trimmed by 9 bases and J by 6 bases, leaving 10 bases between them. Looked up from germline, CDR1 is MDHEN and CDR2 is SYDVKM.